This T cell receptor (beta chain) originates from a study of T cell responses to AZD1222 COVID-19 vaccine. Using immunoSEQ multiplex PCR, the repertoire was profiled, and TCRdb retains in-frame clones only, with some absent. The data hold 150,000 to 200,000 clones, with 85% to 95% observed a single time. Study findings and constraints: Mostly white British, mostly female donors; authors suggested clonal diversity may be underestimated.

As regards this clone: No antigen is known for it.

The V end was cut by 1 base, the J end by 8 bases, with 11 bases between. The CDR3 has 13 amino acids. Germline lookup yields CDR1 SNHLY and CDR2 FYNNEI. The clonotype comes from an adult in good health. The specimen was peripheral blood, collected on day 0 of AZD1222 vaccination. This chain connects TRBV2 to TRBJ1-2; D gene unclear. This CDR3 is CASSEEAISGYTF. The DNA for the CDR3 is TGTGCCAGCAGTGAAGAAGCCATATCCGGCTACACCTTC.